This T cell receptor (beta chain) was recorded in a study of T cells after posttransplantation cyclophosphamide. Germline trimming cut 0 bases from V and 2 bases from J; bases unmatched to any gene: 2. Germline V CDR1 and CDR2: SGHAT, FQNNGV. The CDR3 sequence is 15 residues long. Libraries were prepared by immunoSEQ multiplex PCR; TCRdb keeps only in-frame clonotypes and omits some of them. The sample contains 13,000 to 15,000 clones, approximately 73% of which appear only once. The V call is TRBV11-2, the J call TRBJ2-7; 9 nucleotides line up with TRBD2. Sequenced input: memory CD4+ T cells sorted from PBMCs. The clonotype was recovered from a man over 45. CDR3 loop: CASSLDSGRPYEQYF. In DNA form, the CDR3 reads TGTGCCAGCAGCTTAGACAGCGGGAGGCCCTACGAGCAGTACTTC.